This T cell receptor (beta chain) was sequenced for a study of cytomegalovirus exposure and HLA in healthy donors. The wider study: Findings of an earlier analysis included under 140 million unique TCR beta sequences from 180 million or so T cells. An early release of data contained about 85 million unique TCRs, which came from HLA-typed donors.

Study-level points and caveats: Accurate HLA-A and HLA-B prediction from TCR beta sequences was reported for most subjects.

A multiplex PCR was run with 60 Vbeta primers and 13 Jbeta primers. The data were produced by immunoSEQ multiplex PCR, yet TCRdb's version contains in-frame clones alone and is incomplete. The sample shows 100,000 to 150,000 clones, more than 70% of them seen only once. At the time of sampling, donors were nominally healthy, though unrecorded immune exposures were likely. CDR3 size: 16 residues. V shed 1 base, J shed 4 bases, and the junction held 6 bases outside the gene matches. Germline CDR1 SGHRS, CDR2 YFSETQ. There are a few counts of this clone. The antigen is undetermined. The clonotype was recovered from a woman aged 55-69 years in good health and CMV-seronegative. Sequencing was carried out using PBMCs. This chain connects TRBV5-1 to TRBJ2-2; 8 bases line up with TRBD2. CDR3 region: CASSLLAGGPTGELFF. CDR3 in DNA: TGCGCCAGCAGCTTGCTTGCGGGGGGCCCCACCGGGGAGCTGTTTTTT.